Below are 8 T cell receptor beta chains sequenced from a single sample in a study of CD8 T cells in Susac syndrome (dated by TCRdb to about 2019). Libraries came from the immunoSEQ multiplex PCR assay. RNA was extracted with the RNeasy kit and about 0.45 to 1 ug was reverse transcribed using random hexamers. TCRdb reran the public reads through fastp at Q25 and MiXCR, keeping productive beta chains. Merged by CDR3 protein, the rows form single entries marked with the most common genes and DNA. A total of 160,000 or so distinct CDR3 sequences appear in this sample, approximately 96% of them only once. The top ten hold 0.15% to 0.2% of the sample. Sequenced material: CD8+ T cells from PBMCs. The receptors originated from a human donor with multiple sclerosis.

The genes are TRBV3-1 and TRBJ2-1, with TRBD2 matching 9 bases. The CDR3 is 15 residues long. CDR1 and CDR2 (germline): LGHDT, YNNKEL (reference sequence). The trim removed 4 bases at V and 2 bases at J, leaving 3 bases unmatched. The CDR3 loop reads CASSPTSGAYNEQFF. CDR3 DNA sequence: TGTGCCAGCAGCCCGACTAGCGGAGCCTACAATGAGCAGTTCTTC.

The J gene is TRBJ1-5, the V gene TRBV2; TRBD1 might be the D (5 bases). The CDR3 consists of 14 residues. The germline gives CDR1 SNHLY, CDR2 FYNNEI. Between the trimmed V and J ends, which lost 5 bases and 5 bases, there was a span of 13 bases. The CDR3 bases are TGTGCCAGCAGTTCAACAGGAGTGGATCAGCCCCAGCATTTT. Protein product: CASSSTGVDQPQHF.

V is TRBV18 and J is TRBJ2-3, with D unresolved. V was shortened by 3 bases and J by 0 bases, with 4 bases between the two germline ends. From germline, CDR1 is KGHSH and CDR2 LQKENI. The CDR3 runs 13 residues. CDR3 sequence (DNA): TGTGCCAGCTCACCCTATAGCACAGATACGCAGTATTTT. This translates into CASSPYSTDTQYF.

The rearrangement joins TRBV30 to TRBJ2-2; TRBD2 matches 7 bases. Germline values: CDR1 GTSNPN, CDR2 SVGIG (reference sequence). V was clipped by 5 bases and J by 6 bases; unmatched bases: 15. This CDR3 spans 16 amino acids. The CDR3 region has the DNA TGTGCCTGGGGTACGGTCTCGGGAGCGGGATCCGGGGAGCTGTTTTTT. Its translation: CAWGTVSGAGSGELFF.

The chain links TRBV9 to TRBJ2-7; D ambiguous. Per the germline V gene, CDR1 is SGDLS and CDR2 is YYNGEE. The V gene lost 1 base and the J gene lost 7 bases, with 12 bases spanning the gap. This CDR3 comprises 13 residues. CDR3 DNA: TGTGCCAGCAGCGTAAATGAAGTTAGGGAGCAGTACTTC. It is translated as CASSVNEVREQYF.

The V gene is TRBV29-1, the J gene TRBJ1-2; TRBD1 matches at 7 bases. CDR3 length: 13 residues. The V gene's germline CDR1 is SQVTM and CDR2 ANQGSEA. Trimming removed 7 bases from V and 6 bases from J; junction bases left unmatched: 11. CDR3 DNA: TGCAGCGCTTACACCCAAACAGGGGATGGCTACACCTTC. This encodes CSAYTQTGDGYTF.

The chain recombines TRBV12-3 or TRBV12-4 with TRBJ1-5; no definite D call. The CDR3 runs 15 residues. V was trimmed by 5 bases and J by 2 bases, leaving 13 bases between them. The DNA for the CDR3 is TGTGCCAGCAGTCCTAGACTCCCTGGCAATCAGCCCCAGCATTTT. It specifies CASSPRLPGNQPQHF.

The gene calls are TRBV29-1 and TRBJ2-7; 7 bases map to TRBD2. V trimming: 3 bases; J trimming: 4 bases; junction bases outside the gene matches: 6. This CDR3 has 13 amino acids. Looked up from germline, CDR1 is SQVTM and CDR2 is ANQGSEA. For the CDR3, the DNA is TGCAGCGTTGACCTCGGGGGAGGGTACGAGCAGTACTTC. This encodes CSVDLGGGYEQYF.